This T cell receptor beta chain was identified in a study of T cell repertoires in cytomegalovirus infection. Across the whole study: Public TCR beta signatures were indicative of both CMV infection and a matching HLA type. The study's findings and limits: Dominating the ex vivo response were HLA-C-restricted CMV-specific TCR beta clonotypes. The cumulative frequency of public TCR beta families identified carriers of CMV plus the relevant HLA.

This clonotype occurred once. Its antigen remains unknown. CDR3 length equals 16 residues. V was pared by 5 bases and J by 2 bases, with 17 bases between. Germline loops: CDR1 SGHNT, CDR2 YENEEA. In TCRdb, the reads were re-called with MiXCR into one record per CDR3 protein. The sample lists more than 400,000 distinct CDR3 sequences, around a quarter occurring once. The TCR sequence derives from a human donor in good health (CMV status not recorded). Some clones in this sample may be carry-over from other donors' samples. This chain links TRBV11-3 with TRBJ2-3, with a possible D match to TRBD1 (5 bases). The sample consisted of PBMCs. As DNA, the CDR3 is TGTGCCAGCAGCGAAAGGTGGGGCCAAGCCACAGATACGCAGTATTTT. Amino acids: CASSERWGQATDTQYF. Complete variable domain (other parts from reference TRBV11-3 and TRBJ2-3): EAGVVQSPRYKIIEKKQPVAFWCNPISGHNTLYWYLQNLGQGPELLIRYENEEAVDDSQLPKDRFSAERLKGVDSTLKIQPAELGDSAVYLCASSERWGQATDTQYFGPGTRLTVL.